This T cell receptor beta chain stems from a study of OX40 agonist ivuxolimab in advanced cancers. For the study at large: Every 2 weeks, ivuxolimab was infused into the patients intravenously at between 0.01 and 10 mg/kg. General study results and limits: The mean number of expanded clones was higher in CD8+ T cells than in CD4+.

Libraries were prepared by immunoSEQ multiplex PCR; TCRdb keeps only in-frame clonotypes and omits some of them. Of 48,000 or so clones in the sample, around nine tenths were seen once. On this clone itself: Its antigen is unidentified.

Samples of blood were obtained at baseline, on cycle 4 day 1, and on cycle 7 day 1. The sample here was CD4+ or CD8+ T cells sorted from blood, taken in a trial of the OX40 agonist ivuxolimab. The receptor was derived from an adult with an advanced solid tumor such as melanoma, head and neck, liver or kidney cancer.

This chain's CDR3 is CATSRDLGAEEKLFF. Written as DNA, the CDR3 is TGTGCCACCAGCAGAGATCTAGGGGCGGAGGAAAAACTGTTTTTT. The V gene is TRBV15, the J gene TRBJ1-4; maybe TRBD1 (5 bases). The CDR3 spans 15 residues. Trimming removed 0 bases at V and 8 bases at J, with 13 bases between. Germline values: CDR1 LNHNV, CDR2 YYDKDF (reference sequence). The entire variable domain, with the rest obtained from reference TRBV15 and TRBJ1-4, is as follows: DAMVIQNPRYQVTQFGKPVTLSCSQTLNHNVMYWYQQKSSQAPKLLFHYYDKDFNNEADTPDNFQSRRPNTSFCFLDIRSPGLGDTAMYLCATSRDLGAEEKLFFGSGTQLSVL.